Listed below are T cell receptor beta chains from one sample, sequenced in a study of identical twins. TCRdb reanalysed the 5' RACE reads using MiXCR and keeps one entry per CDR3 protein. This table has more than 600,000 distinct CDR3 sequences, 15% to 20% appearing once. These same records also appear under a second study, on T cells expressing NK-cell markers.

The sequenced sample was PBMCs. The receptors derive from a woman aged 18-29 years in good health. The CDR3 runs from the conserved cysteine through the conserved F or W. Each record gives: J gene, V gene, clone size, D gene, CDR3 DNA, CDR3 protein. The D gene is left open where the match is weak. The size of a clone is reported for some rows only, either as once, few or many, or as a class for expanded clones.

J gene: TRBJ2-2
V gene: TRBV18
clone size: NA
D gene: NA
CDR3 DNA: TGTGCCAGCCGCCATGGGGCGGGGGCCCCGAACACCGGGGAGCTGTTTTTT
CDR3 protein: CASRHGAGAPNTGELFF

J gene: TRBJ1-5
V gene: TRBV5-1
clone size: many
D gene: TRBD1
CDR3 DNA: TGCGCCAGCAGCCATACAGGGGGCGATCAGCCCCAGCATTTT
CDR3 protein: CASSHTGGDQPQHF

J gene: TRBJ1-1
V gene: TRBV3-1
clone size: many
D gene: NA
CDR3 DNA: TGTGCCAGCAGCCAAAGGGTCTGGGGCACTGAAGCTTTCTTT
CDR3 protein: CASSQRVWGTEAFF

J gene: TRBJ2-1
V gene: TRBV6-1
clone size: few
D gene: NA
CDR3 DNA: TGTGCCAGCAGGCCTTACCAGACTAGGCAACTTGAGCAGTTCTTC
CDR3 protein: CASRPYQTRQLEQFF

J gene: TRBJ2-2
V gene: TRBV29-1
clone size: NA
D gene: TRBD1
CDR3 DNA: TGCAGCGTTAGCCAGACAGGGGGACTCACCGGGGAGCTGTTTTTT
CDR3 protein: CSVSQTGGLTGELFF

J gene: TRBJ2-5
V gene: TRBV7-9
clone size: few
D gene: NA
CDR3 DNA: TGTGCCAGCAGCTCCCATTGGGGCCAAGAGACCCAGTACTTC
CDR3 protein: CASSSHWGQETQYF

J gene: TRBJ1-6
V gene: TRBV3-1
clone size: NA
D gene: NA
CDR3 DNA: TGTGCCAGCAGCACAGGGAGGAATTCACCCCTCCACTTT
CDR3 protein: CASSTGRNSPLHF

J gene: TRBJ2-7
V gene: TRBV7-9
clone size: few
D gene: TRBD1
CDR3 DNA: TGTGCCAGCAGCCAGGGGGAGGGACAGGGAATCTACGAGCAGTACTTC
CDR3 protein: CASSQGEGQGIYEQYF

J gene: TRBJ1-1
V gene: TRBV5-6
clone size: few
D gene: NA
CDR3 DNA: TGTGCCAGCAGCTTGGGACAGTGGGGTGAAGCTTTCTTT
CDR3 protein: CASSLGQWGEAFF

J gene: TRBJ2-7
V gene: TRBV12-3/TRBV12-4
clone size: few
D gene: NA
CDR3 DNA: TGTGCCAGCAGTTTCTCGTTGGGGGAGTTGGTCTACGAGCAGTACTTC
CDR3 protein: CASSFSLGELVYEQYF

J gene: TRBJ2-3
V gene: TRBV20-1
clone size: NA
D gene: NA
CDR3 DNA: TGCAGTGCTAGAGTTATGGGCGGAGATACGCAGTATTTT
CDR3 protein: CSARVMGGDTQYF

J gene: TRBJ2-5
V gene: TRBV29-1
clone size: NA
D gene: TRBD2
CDR3 DNA: TGCAGCGTTGAAGGACCCTTAGCGGGAGTTTACCAAGAGACCCAGTACTTC
CDR3 protein: CSVEGPLAGVYQETQYF

J gene: TRBJ2-7
V gene: TRBV6-1
clone size: few
D gene: TRBD1
CDR3 DNA: TGTGCCAGCAGGGGACAGGCAGACTCCTACGAGCAGTACTTC
CDR3 protein: CASRGQADSYEQYF

J gene: TRBJ2-1
V gene: TRBV20-1
clone size: NA
D gene: TRBD2
CDR3 DNA: TGCAGTGCTAGGTATCTAGCGGAGAATGAGCAGTTCTTC
CDR3 protein: CSARYLAENEQFF

J gene: TRBJ2-7
V gene: TRBV7-2
clone size: many
D gene: NA
CDR3 DNA: TGTGCCAGCAGCTTAGTATTAGGGGGGTACGAGCAGTACTTC
CDR3 protein: CASSLVLGGYEQYF

J gene: TRBJ1-1
V gene: TRBV7-2
clone size: NA
D gene: NA
CDR3 DNA: TGTGCCAGCAGCAGGCGCCCCCCCGAAGCTTTCTTT
CDR3 protein: CASSRRPPEAFF

J gene: TRBJ2-1
V gene: TRBV14
clone size: many
D gene: NA
CDR3 DNA: TGTGCCAGCAGCCAAGCGAGGATCAATGAGCAGTTCTTC
CDR3 protein: CASSQARINEQFF

J gene: TRBJ2-1
V gene: TRBV29-1
clone size: NA
D gene: NA
CDR3 DNA: TGCAGCGTTGAGCGGACAGTCAATGAGCAGTTCTTC
CDR3 protein: CSVERTVNEQFF

J gene: TRBJ2-1
V gene: TRBV14
clone size: few
D gene: NA
CDR3 DNA: TGTGCCAGCAGCCCTCCCGGGACTGGAAATTGGAATGAGCAGTTCTTC
CDR3 protein: CASSPPGTGNWNEQFF

J gene: TRBJ1-3
V gene: TRBV6-5
clone size: NA
D gene: TRBD1
CDR3 DNA: TGTGCCAGCAGTTCGGGACAGTTCTCTGGAAACACCATATATTTT
CDR3 protein: CASSSGQFSGNTIYF

J gene: TRBJ2-1
V gene: TRBV6-1
clone size: few
D gene: NA
CDR3 DNA: TGTGCCAGCGGGGGGGACAACTACAATGAGCAGTTCTTC
CDR3 protein: CASGGDNYNEQFF

J gene: TRBJ2-1
V gene: TRBV11-2
clone size: NA
D gene: TRBD1
CDR3 DNA: TGTGCCAGCAGCACGAACAACCGGGACAGGGGGCGATACAATGAGCAGTTCTTC
CDR3 protein: CASSTNNRDRGRYNEQFF

J gene: TRBJ2-1
V gene: TRBV29-1
clone size: NA
D gene: TRBD2
CDR3 DNA: TGCAGCGGAACTCGGCGGGAGTTCTCTAACAATGAGCAGTTCTTC
CDR3 protein: CSGTRREFSNNEQFF

J gene: TRBJ1-1
V gene: TRBV5-1
clone size: NA
D gene: NA
CDR3 DNA: TGCGCCAGCAAGGGGGGCGCAGCCACTGAAGCTTTCTTT
CDR3 protein: CASKGGAATEAFF

J gene: TRBJ2-2
V gene: TRBV20-1
clone size: NA
D gene: NA
CDR3 DNA: TGCAGTGCGCCCGGGCCTAATTACAGTCCGAGGTCCGGGGAGCTGTTTTTT
CDR3 protein: CSAPGPNYSPRSGELFF

J gene: TRBJ2-7
V gene: TRBV7-9
clone size: NA
D gene: TRBD2
CDR3 DNA: TGTGCCAGCAGCTTAGCGCCGGGGGCTAGCGGGAGGTACGAGCAGTACTTC
CDR3 protein: CASSLAPGASGRYEQYF

J gene: TRBJ2-3
V gene: TRBV27
clone size: few
D gene: NA
CDR3 DNA: TGTGCCAGCAGTTTATACAGGACCTACCTGGCAGATACGCAGTATTTT
CDR3 protein: CASSLYRTYLADTQYF

J gene: TRBJ1-1
V gene: TRBV29-1
clone size: NA
D gene: NA
CDR3 DNA: TGCAGCGTTGCCCCACACGAAGCTTTCTTT
CDR3 protein: CSVAPHEAFF

J gene: TRBJ1-2
V gene: TRBV6-1
clone size: NA
D gene: TRBD1
CDR3 DNA: TGTGCCAGCAATCCAGACAGGGCCAAAGGAAACTATGGCTACACCTTC
CDR3 protein: CASNPDRAKGNYGYTF

J gene: TRBJ2-7
V gene: TRBV5-1
clone size: few
D gene: TRBD1
CDR3 DNA: TGCGCCAGCTCACTACAGGGGGCTCGTGGCGAGCAGTACTTC
CDR3 protein: CASSLQGARGEQYF

J gene: TRBJ2-2
V gene: TRBV5-1
clone size: NA
D gene: TRBD2
CDR3 DNA: TGCGCCAGCAGCCCTAGGACTAGCGGGGTGAACACCGGGGAGCTGTTTTTT
CDR3 protein: CASSPRTSGVNTGELFF

J gene: TRBJ2-7
V gene: TRBV18
clone size: NA
D gene: NA
CDR3 DNA: TGTGCCAGCTCACCACCCCCCGCACGCAGGAGATCCGACGAGCAGTACTTC
CDR3 protein: CASSPPPARRRSDEQYF

J gene: TRBJ2-2
V gene: TRBV20-1
clone size: NA
D gene: NA
CDR3 DNA: TGCAGTGCAGTGCGGGGTACGAACACCGGGGAGCTGTTTTTT
CDR3 protein: CSAVRGTNTGELFF

J gene: TRBJ1-1
V gene: TRBV2
clone size: NA
D gene: NA
CDR3 DNA: TGTGCCAGCAGCGCGGACAGTAATGAAGCTTTCTTT
CDR3 protein: CASSADSNEAFF

J gene: TRBJ1-1
V gene: TRBV7-9
clone size: NA
D gene: NA
CDR3 DNA: TGTGCCAGCAGCTTAGGTGACTTGCGAAACACTGAAGCTTTCTTT
CDR3 protein: CASSLGDLRNTEAFF

J gene: TRBJ2-7
V gene: TRBV29-1
clone size: few
D gene: NA
CDR3 DNA: TGCAGCGTTGGCAGTGGGGGGGCATTCGACGAGCAGTACTTC
CDR3 protein: CSVGSGGAFDEQYF

J gene: TRBJ1-1
V gene: TRBV12-3/TRBV12-4
clone size: NA
D gene: NA
CDR3 DNA: TGTGCCAGCACCGACGGGGCGGCTGAAGCTTTCTTT
CDR3 protein: CASTDGAAEAFF

J gene: TRBJ1-1
V gene: TRBV6-5
clone size: few
D gene: NA
CDR3 DNA: TGTGCCAGCAGTTACGTGACGGGCACTGAAGCTTTCTTT
CDR3 protein: CASSYVTGTEAFF

J gene: TRBJ1-6
V gene: TRBV7-9
clone size: NA
D gene: NA
CDR3 DNA: TGTGCCAGCAGCCTTCCCGGCTCCACCATAGGGAATTCACCCCTCCACTTT
CDR3 protein: CASSLPGSTIGNSPLHF